The clone carrying this TCR beta chain appeared a single time. The data originate from a study of blood T cell repertoires in COVID-19. Study overall: Donors in the United States, Italy and Spain gave samples during acute or convalescent COVID-19. PBMCs, B-cell-depleted T cells, or T cells were the source of the cDNA or gDNA that made up the material.

Study processing details: Reference gene primer amplification yielded estimated nucleated cell counts. Profiling relied on immunoSEQ multiplex PCR, and the TCRdb table lists in-frame clones only, not all of them. From that table come the V and J calls and clone size; the DNA was used to work out D and trimming. The sample has 100,000 to 150,000 clones, around 86% seen once. Germline V gene lookup returns CDR1 SGDLS and CDR2 YYNGEE. The ends lost 3 bases at V and 6 bases at J; junction bases unmatched: 5. This CDR3 is built from 13 residues. What was sequenced was peripheral blood. This sequence originates from a woman of 80 years or more with acute or convalescent COVID-19. The chain joins TRBV9 to TRBJ1-1, with 7 bases fitting TRBD1. The CDR3 region has the DNA TGTGCCAGCAGCGCCGGACAGGACCCTGAAGCTTTCTTT. This gives the protein CASSAGQDPEAFF.